This T cell receptor (beta chain) originates from a study of cytomegalovirus exposure and HLA in healthy donors. Whole-study results and caveats: Roughly uniform sequencing depth across donors was assumed, possibly incorrectly. In a later analysis, common viral pathogens appeared linked to several of the most significant clusters. Cytomegalovirus association was listed for around 170 TCR beta chains. The authors considered a cluster of highly shared sequence variants likely to be a sequencing artifact.

PCR used 60 Vbeta primers and 13 Jbeta primers. Assay: immunoSEQ multiplex PCR; the TCRdb copy retains only in-frame clones and omits some. The table for this sample gives tens of thousands of clones. About this clone itself: Its matching antigen is unknown.

Sequenced material: PBMCs. This TCR came from a man younger than 35 in good health and CMV-seropositive.

Here the CDR3 reads CASSSRGDRDTQYF. CDR3 nucleotide sequence: TGTGCCAGCAGCTCCCGCGGCGACAGGGATACGCAGTATTTT. The chain is built from TRBV4-2 and TRBJ2-3; a possible D gene is TRBD1 (6 bases). CDR3 length equals 14 residues. Germline CDR1 is LGHNA and CDR2 is YNFKEQ. V was pared by 5 bases and J by 6 bases, with 15 bases between.